The entry that follows covers one T cell receptor beta chain sequence. Antigen specificity is unknown. The data stem from a study of regulatory T cells in long-lasting Graves disease. Points from the study as a whole: Persistent patients had more shared public clonotypes (under 3,000) than new patients (about 870). Relative to newly diagnosed Graves' patients, persistent ones had lower TCR diversity. Segments TRBV28, TRBJ1-2 and TRBJ2-5 showed preferential usage in persistent disease.

Combining iRepertoire HTBI primers with Arm-PCR of CDR3 regions, the authors built TCR beta libraries. TCRdb re-derived calls from the multiplex PCR reads in MiXCR, one entry per CDR3 protein. The sample includes approximately 360,000 distinct CDR3 sequences, approximately 25% of them seen just once. The V segment lost 4 bases and the J segment 8 bases; nucleotides outside the gene matches: 9. The CDR3 has 15 amino acids. Germline V gene sequence: CDR1 MGHRA, CDR2 YSYEKL. Stated time point: persistent/refractory GD, antithyroid drugs over 5 years with positive TRAb. Generation of the TCR library employed RNA extracted from PBMCs. A blood draw put about 9.9 milliliters of peripheral blood into EDTA tubes.

This material consisted of peripheral blood mononuclear cells (PBMCs), taken when the disease was refractory, from a patient treated with antithyroid drugs. The chain links TRBV4-1 to TRBJ2-1; 9 nucleotides line up with TRBD1. The source of this sequence is a woman aged 40 to 55 with Graves disease. The DNA of the CDR3 is TGCGCCAGCAGCCGAGGACAGGGGTTTGGAGATGAGCAGTTCTTC. As protein: CASSRGQGFGDEQFF.